The 13 T cell receptor beta chains given below trace back to one sample, sequenced in a study of CD8 T cells in Susac syndrome. With random hexamers, reverse transcription was performed on about 0.5 to 1 ug of RNA. TCRdb itself ran the immunoSEQ multiplex PCR reads through MiXCR, one entry per CDR3 protein. The sample consists of about 170,000 distinct CDR3 sequences, 80% to 95% of them appearing once. Input material: CD4+ T cells from PBMCs. Source of these receptors: a human donor with multiple sclerosis.

The DNA of the CDR3 is TGTGCCAGCAGCTTAATGGGGGCCATGAACCAAGAGACCCAGTACTTC. It codes for CASSLMGAMNQETQYF. The chain is built from TRBV7-6 and TRBJ2-5, with a weak D call TRBD1 (6 bases). The ends were cut back, 2 bases at V and 0 bases at J, with 13 bases in the middle. The germline gives CDR1 SGHVS, CDR2 FNYEAQ. This CDR3 contains 16 residues.

V gene TRBV25-1 combines with J gene TRBJ2-3, with no clear D. Germline V gene sequence: CDR1 MGHDK, CDR2 SYGVNS. The CDR3 loop spans 14 amino acids. V lost 4 bases to trimming and J lost 1 base, with 9 bases between them. This CDR3 reads CASSGYWGTDTQYF. In nucleotides, the CDR3 is TGTGCCAGCAGTGGATACTGGGGCACAGATACGCAGTATTTT.

The chain has TRBV9 and TRBJ2-7, with 8 positions matching TRBD2. J lost 2 bases, V lost 4 bases, and 14 bases had no gene match. CDR3 length: 17 residues. Per germline, CDR1 SGDLS and CDR2 YYNGEE. CDR3 residues: CASSPNLMGGGTYEQYF. As DNA, the CDR3 is TGTGCCAGCAGCCCAAACTTGATGGGCGGGGGGACCTACGAGCAGTACTTC.

The CDR3 DNA reads TGTGCCAGCAGTGAAGGCCGCTCCTATGGCTACACCTTC. Protein: CASSEGRSYGYTF. The genes are TRBV2 and TRBJ1-2; no firm D call. V lost 1 base and J lost 4, with 7 bases in between. Per germline, CDR1 SNHLY and CDR2 FYNNEI. The CDR3 extends over 13 amino acids.

The chain employs TRBV6-2 or TRBV6-3 and TRBJ2-7, with 7 bases matching TRBD2. J lost 0 bases, V lost 6 bases, and 5 bases had no gene match. Germline V gene sequence: CDR1 MNHEY, CDR2 SVGEGT. This CDR3 is built from 14 residues. This CDR3 is CASSTGTTSYEQYF. The CDR3 DNA reads as TGTGCCAGCAGCACCGGGACTACCTCCTACGAGCAGTACTTC.

The chain joins TRBV5-4 to TRBJ2-1; the match to TRBD1 covers 8 bases. Germline CDR1 and CDR2: SGHNT and YYREEE (reference sequence). The CDR3 consists of 15 residues. The V gene end was trimmed by 0 bases and the J gene end by 4 bases; junction bases not matched to a gene: 3. For the CDR3, the DNA is TGTGCCAGCAGCTTGGCCAGGGGGCAGTACAATGAGCAGTTCTTC. Amino acid sequence: CASSLARGQYNEQFF.

The rearrangement links TRBV27 to TRBJ1-1; possible D gene TRBD1, 6 bases. Germline V gene sequence: CDR1 MNHEY, CDR2 SMNVEV (reference sequence). The CDR3 length is 15 residues. Deletions cut 4 bases from V and 1 base from J, with 13 bases between. For the CDR3, the DNA is TGTGCCAGCAGTTCCACTCTCAGGGGGAACACTGAAGCTTTCTTT. Its translation: CASSSTLRGNTEAFF.

The rearrangement links TRBV4-3 to TRBJ1-1, with 8 bases matching TRBD1. The CDR3 sequence is 14 residues long. Germline-derived CDR1 and CDR2 are LGHNA and YSLEER. After removal of 6 bases from V and 1 base from J, the junction contained 4 bases not matched to a gene. CDR3: CASSVTGGNTEAFF. The CDR3, as DNA: TGCGCCAGCAGTGTTACAGGGGGGAACACTGAAGCTTTCTTT.

The V and J genes are TRBV5-1 and TRBJ1-2; D is unclear. This CDR3 is built from 12 residues. Trimming took 0 bases from V and 11 from J, leaving 11 bases between them. CDR1 SGHRS and CDR2 YFSETQ come from the germline V gene. Written as DNA, the CDR3 is TGCGCCAGCAGCTTGGATACTTCGAGTTACACCTTC. Its protein product is CASSLDTSSYTF.

The chain has TRBV5-6 and TRBJ1-3; 7 bases align to TRBD1. V shed 5 bases, J shed 4 bases, and the junction held 6 bases outside the gene matches. Germline-derived CDR1 and CDR2 are SGHDT and YYEEEE. The CDR3 sequence is 14 residues long. The CDR3 nucleotides read TGTGCCAGCAGGTTAACAGGGGCCGGAAACACCATATATTTT. As protein: CASRLTGAGNTIYF. Complete variable domain (other parts from reference TRBV5-6 and TRBJ1-3): DAGVTQSPTHLIKTRGQQVTLRCSPKSGHDTVSWYQQALGQGPQFIFQYYEEEERQRGNFPDRFSGHQFPNYSSELNVNALLLGDSALYLCASRLTGAGNTIYFGEGSWLTVV.

The V and J genes are TRBV20-1 and TRBJ1-5; D gene uncertain. Germline loops: CDR1 DFQATT, CDR2 SNEGSKA (reference sequence). The CDR3 spans 12 residues. V was trimmed by 1 base and J by 7 bases, leaving 8 bases between them. The CDR3 bases are TGCAGTGCTAGAGCTCCCCCCCAGCCCCAGCATTTT. It yields the protein CSARAPPQPQHF.

This clonotype is a singleton in its sample. V and J are TRBV28 and TRBJ2-7; D is possibly TRBD1 (5 bases). Germline V gene data show CDR1 as MDHEN and CDR2 as SYDVKM. The CDR3 sequence is 14 residues long. Trimming left V 3 bases short and J 3 bases short, with 12 bases between. CDR3 in amino acids: CASSFRQGLYEQYF. The CDR3 bases are TGTGCCAGCAGTTTCAGGCAGGGTCTCTACGAGCAGTACTTC.

The rearrangement links TRBV7-2 to TRBJ1-2; the D gene is possibly TRBD1 (6 bases). Germline lookup yields CDR1 SGHTA and CDR2 FQGNSA. The CDR3 runs 15 residues. V lost 1 base to trimming and J lost 7 bases, with 16 bases between them. DNA for the CDR3: TGTGCCAGCAGCTTAGTAGAGCAGGGGATAGGTGGCTACACCTTC. Its translation is CASSLVEQGIGGYTF.